This entry lists 29 T cell receptor beta chains sequenced from one sample in a study of blood T cells in healthy people across ages. The authors ran a second PCR of 7 to 11 cycles using a sample-barcoded 5' primer and a J-beta primer mix. TCRdb re-analysed the 5' RACE reads in MiXCR, keeping a single row per CDR3 protein. The sample yields about 800,000 distinct CDR3 sequences, around a quarter seen once. Another study also made use of these data, one on T cells of mothers and their children.

Sequencing input: blood. All receptors come from a boy aged 5 to 17 in good health.

The CDR3 sequence: CASSQDQVGSPIQETQYF. In nucleotides, the CDR3 is TGCGCCAGCAGCCAAGATCAGGTCGGCAGCCCCATACAAGAGACCCAGTACTTC. The rearrangement uses TRBV4-1 and TRBJ2-5; D gene ambiguous. Trimming left V 0 bases short and J 2 bases short, with 19 bases between. Germline CDR1 reads MGHRA; CDR2 reads YSYEKL. This CDR3 region has 18 residues.

This clonotype has just a few counts. The chain links TRBV6-6 to TRBJ2-3, with D uncertain. The germline CDR1 and CDR2 sequences are MNHNY and SVGAGI (reference sequence). The CDR3 runs to 16 residues. V was shortened by 7 bases and J by 0 bases, with 17 bases between the two germline ends. In DNA form, the CDR3 reads TGTGCCAGCACCGAGTCGGAAGTTCGCAGCACAGATACGCAGTATTTT. Encoded protein: CASTESEVRSTDTQYF.

V is TRBV10-3 and J is TRBJ2-5, with 8 bases aligning to TRBD1. The DNA end favors TRBJ2-7, so the J call may be wrong. Germline V gene data show CDR1 as ENHRY and CDR2 as SYGVKD. There are 15 residues in the CDR3. CDR3 sequence reads: CAISEADRAFDEQYF. The CDR3 nucleotides are TGTGCCATCAGTGAGGCGGACAGGGCGTTTGACGAGCAGTACTTC.

This chain links TRBV28 with TRBJ1-1, with D possibly TRBD1 on 6 matching bases. The V and J ends lost 7 bases and 3 bases respectively, with 24 bases between them. Germline V gives CDR1 MDHEN, CDR2 SYDVKM. CDR3 length equals 17 residues. CDR3 region: CASTTGFPLGGDTEAFF. The DNA of the CDR3 is TGTGCCAGCACCACAGGGTTTCCCCTTGGGGGTGACACTGAAGCTTTCTTT.

V is TRBV4-3 and J is TRBJ2-3; the match to TRBD2 covers 11 bases. The germline V gene encodes CDR1 LGHNA and CDR2 YSLEER. The CDR3 is 15 residues long. V lost 1 base to trimming and J lost 6 bases; unmatched junction nucleotides: 3. CDR3 residues: CASSQGVAGGDTQYF. CDR3 DNA sequence: TGCGCCAGCAGCCAAGGGGTAGCGGGAGGGGATACGCAGTATTTT.

V gene TRBV20-1 combines with J gene TRBJ2-5; D might be TRBD2 (5 bases). The CDR3 extends over 14 amino acids. The ends were cut back, 7 bases at V and 1 base at J, with 16 bases in the middle. CDR1 and CDR2 from the germline V gene are DFQATT and SNEGSKA (reference sequence). The CDR3 nucleotides are TGCAGTGGAAGAGAGGGCTTTGTCCAAGAGACCCAGTACTTC. Its translation is CSGREGFVQETQYF.

This sequence joins TRBV6-1 and TRBJ2-1, with a weak D call TRBD1 (6 bases). CDR1 and CDR2 (germline): MNHNS, SASEGT. The CDR3 contains 15 residues. The V end lost 6 bases, the J end lost 7 bases, and 19 bases lay between the germline ends. In DNA form, the CDR3 reads TGTGCCAGCAGCCCCCCCATCGACACAGGGAATGAGCAGTTCTTC. This translates into CASSPPIDTGNEQFF.

This clonotype has just a few counts. The chain has TRBV7-2 and TRBJ2-1; D gene ambiguous. The CDR3 has 13 residues. V was shortened by 5 bases and J by 12 bases, with 17 bases between the two germline ends. Germline V gene sequence: CDR1 SGHTA, CDR2 FQGNSA. CDR3 protein: CASSPERGEAQFF. For the CDR3, the DNA is TGTGCCAGCAGCCCCGAGCGCGGCGAAGCGCAGTTCTTC.

The CDR3 here is CASRSHYNEQFF. The CDR3 DNA follows: TGTGCCAGCAGATCCCATTACAATGAGCAGTTCTTC. The V call is TRBV12-3 or TRBV12-4, the J call TRBJ2-1; D uncertain. This CDR3 has 12 residues. The V and J ends lost 6 bases and 4 bases respectively, with 7 bases between them.

In this sample, this clonotype turned up a few times. The chain employs TRBV27 and TRBJ2-5; D not resolved. With the DNA end fitting TRBJ2-7 better, the J assignment may be wrong. The CDR3 spans 15 residues. From germline, CDR1 is MNHEY and CDR2 SMNVEV (reference sequence). The CDR3, as DNA: TGTGCCAGCAGTTCGACCCCGACAACTACCTACGAGCAGTACTTC. It yields the protein CASSSTPTTTYEQYF.

This clonotype was seen more than once but under ten times. The chain uses TRBV7-3 and TRBJ2-1; 8 nucleotides match TRBD2. Germline loops: CDR1 SGHTA, CDR2 FQGTGA. V was clipped by 0 bases and J by 4 bases; unmatched bases: 2. This CDR3 comprises 15 residues. The CDR3 is CASSLTAGVYNEQFF. DNA for the CDR3: TGTGCCAGCAGCTTAACAGCGGGAGTTTACAATGAGCAGTTCTTC.

With regard to this clonotype: An end of the junction does not agree with germline; a read error may underlie this. The V call is TRBV7-2, the J call TRBJ2-4, with D unresolved. The CDR3 length is 13 residues. Germline V gives CDR1 SGHTA, CDR2 FQGNSA. CDR3 sequence reads: CASSFGWSNVQYF. In nucleotides, the CDR3 is TGTGCCAGCAGCTTCGGATGGTCAAACGTTCAGTACTTC.

In this sample, this clonotype turned up a few times. J is TRBJ1-4 and V is TRBV4-1, with 9 nucleotides matching TRBD1. The CDR3 sequence is 15 residues long. In germline, CDR1 is MGHRA, CDR2 YSYEKL. V was pared by 6 bases and J by 7 bases, with 9 bases of the junction left unmatched. The DNA of the CDR3 is TGCGCCAGCAGGCAACAGGGGGCGTTGGGTGAAAAACTGTTTTTT. Amino acid sequence: CASRQQGALGEKLFF.

This clonotype has more than one count but fewer than ten. This chain links TRBV29-1 with TRBJ1-2; a possible D gene is TRBD1 (6 bases). Per germline, CDR1 SQVTM and CDR2 ANQGSEA. V was trimmed by 4 bases and J by 4 bases, leaving 19 bases between them. CDR3 length: 15 amino acids. CDR3 DNA sequence: TGCAGCGTTGGGGGACAACCCTCGGCCCTCTATGGCTACACCTTC. It specifies CSVGGQPSALYGYTF.

This chain joins TRBV6-5 and TRBJ1-1; maybe TRBD1 (5 bases). V dropped 0 bases and J dropped 10 bases, with 12 bases sitting between them. The CDR3 has 13 residues. In germline, CDR1 is MNHEY, CDR2 SVGAGI. The DNA of the CDR3 is TGTGCCAGCAGTTACTCGGCAGGGCGGGGAGCTTTCTTT. This codes for CASSYSAGRGAFF.

This clonotype was seen only a few times. The V gene is TRBV4-3, the J gene TRBJ2-7; 10 nucleotides match TRBD2. Germline V gene sequence: CDR1 LGHNA, CDR2 YSLEER. With V trimmed by 0 bases and J by 3 bases, 5 bases remained unmatched. This CDR3 has 16 amino acids. CDR3 sequence reads: CASSQEVVAGGYEQYF. The CDR3 DNA reads TGCGCCAGCAGCCAAGAGGTAGTAGCGGGAGGCTACGAGCAGTACTTC.

The V gene is TRBV28, the J gene TRBJ2-7; D is ambiguous. The germline V and J ends were trimmed by 6 bases and 0 bases, with 12 bases remaining between them. Germline lookup yields CDR1 MDHEN and CDR2 SYDVKM. The CDR3 covers 14 residues. The CDR3 loop is CASRSRFSSYEQYF. The CDR3, as DNA: TGTGCCAGCAGATCCAGGTTCTCCTCCTACGAGCAGTACTTC. Combining the CDR3 with reference TRBV28 and TRBJ2-7 gives the whole variable domain DVKVTQSSRYLVKRTGEKVFLECVQDMDHENMFWYRQDPGLGLRLIYFSYDVKMKEKGDIPEGYSVSREKKERFSLILESASTNQTSMYLCASRSRFSSYEQYFGPGTRLTVT.

This clonotype has a handful of counts. This chain links TRBV29-1 with TRBJ2-7; D might be TRBD2 (7 bases). The CDR3 is made up of 15 amino acids. CDR1 and CDR2 from the germline V gene are SQVTM and ANQGSEA. V was clipped by 5 bases and J by 1 base, with 18 bases between them. As DNA, the CDR3 is TGCAGCGTTTGGTACGGGCGGGGGCCGTCCTACGAGCAGTACTTC. Amino acids: CSVWYGRGPSYEQYF.

The chain is built from TRBV20-1 and TRBJ2-2; D perhaps matches TRBD2 (5 bases). Trimming took off 0 bases at V and 3 bases at J, with 14 bases between the two ends. Per the germline V gene, CDR1 is DFQATT and CDR2 is SNEGSKA (reference sequence). The CDR3 consists of 16 residues. Here the CDR3 reads CSARDRLAGDTGELFF. For the CDR3, the DNA is TGCAGTGCTAGAGATCGCCTAGCAGGAGACACCGGGGAGCTGTTTTTT.

Only a few counts were recorded for this clonotype. The chain carries TRBV11-2 and TRBJ2-5; D possibly corresponds to TRBD2 (5 bases). Trimming removed 0 bases from V and 2 bases from J, with 13 bases in between. CDR1 and CDR2 (germline): SGHAT, FQNNGV. The CDR3 spans 16 residues. CDR3 loop: CASSLELTGSQETQYF. CDR3 DNA sequence: TGTGCCAGCAGCTTAGAATTGACGGGGTCTCAAGAGACCCAGTACTTC.

V and J are TRBV20-1 and TRBJ1-5; D may be TRBD1 (6 bases). The CDR3 extends over 14 amino acids. V was trimmed by 0 bases and J by 5 bases, leaving 11 bases between them. The V gene's germline CDR1 is DFQATT and CDR2 SNEGSKA (reference sequence). The CDR3 region has the DNA TGCAGTGCTAGAGATGGACAGACACATCAGCCCCAGCATTTT. Translated, it gives CSARDGQTHQPQHF.

The chain recombines TRBV6-5 with TRBJ1-1; D is unresolved. V was cut by 2 bases and J by 3 bases, with 7 bases left in between. The CDR3 length is 13 residues. Germline CDR1 and CDR2: MNHEY and SVGAGI. The CDR3 DNA reads TGTGCCAGCAGTTACAGGGTGTACACTGAAGCTTTCTTT. It translates to CASSYRVYTEAFF.

The chain joins TRBV11-1 to TRBJ2-1; 9 bases map to TRBD1. Germline lookup yields CDR1 SGHAT and CDR2 FQDESV (reference sequence). The ends lost 0 bases at V and 6 bases at J; junction bases unmatched: 6. This CDR3 spans 16 amino acids. CDR3 nucleotides: TGTGCCAGCAGCTTAGCGCAGGGACAGGGAGGCAATGAGCAGTTCTTC. Translated: CASSLAQGQGGNEQFF.

In this sample, this clonotype turned up a few times. The chain carries TRBV20-1 and TRBJ2-5, with TRBD2 matching over 7 bases. The CDR3 extends over 15 amino acids. With V trimmed by 0 bases and J by 2 bases, 6 bases remained unmatched. CDR1 DFQATT and CDR2 SNEGSKA come from the germline V gene (reference sequence). The CDR3 sequence: CSARDSGGSQETQYF. CDR3 in DNA: TGCAGTGCTAGAGATTCGGGAGGATCACAAGAGACCCAGTACTTC.

The chain joins TRBV27 to TRBJ2-7; D unresolved. V was cut by 2 bases and J by 3 bases, with 8 bases left in between. CDR1 is MNHEY, CDR2 SMNVEV, per germline (reference sequence). The length of the CDR3 is 13 residues. The CDR3 reads CASSLAPLYEQYF. The CDR3 bases are TGTGCCAGCAGTTTAGCACCTCTCTACGAGCAGTACTTC.

The V call is TRBV20-1, the J call TRBJ1-1; D remains ambiguous. CDR3 length equals 13 residues. CDR1 and CDR2 (germline): DFQATT, SNEGSKA (reference sequence). With 3 bases removed from V and 1 base from J, the gap between germline ends came to 9 bases. The CDR3 loop reads CSARADPNTEAFF. CDR3 DNA: TGCAGTGCTAGGGCAGATCCGAACACTGAAGCTTTCTTT.

This chain joins TRBV29-1 and TRBJ2-7, with 14 bases identical to TRBD2. The CDR3 spans 15 residues. Unmatched junction bases numbered 9, after V lost 6 bases and J lost 5 bases. CDR1 is SQVTM, CDR2 ANQGSEA, per germline. DNA of the CDR3: TGCAGCGTGGTGACTAGCGGGAGGGCCAGGAACGAGCAGTACTTC. This gives the protein CSVVTSGRARNEQYF.

This chain uses TRBV19 with TRBJ2-5; D call uncertain. TRBJ2-1 explains the end of the DNA better; the J call may be wrong. From germline, CDR1 is LNHDA and CDR2 SQIVND (reference sequence). The CDR3 is 12 residues long. DNA for the CDR3: TGTGCCAGTAGTATACGACATCATGAGCAGTTCTTC. It codes for CASSIRHHEQFF.

The chain carries TRBV6-2 or TRBV6-3 and TRBJ2-7; possible D gene TRBD2, 6 bases. Germline V gene lookup returns CDR1 MNHEY and CDR2 SVGEGT. The length of the CDR3 is 15 residues. V was pared by 8 bases and J by 0 bases, with 17 bases between. CDR3 sequence (DNA): TGTGCCAGCCAAAAGGGGACTTCCCCCTCCTACGAGCAGTACTTC. The encoded protein is CASQKGTSPSYEQYF.